What follows are 24 T cell receptor beta chains derived from one specimen sequenced in a study of control samples from healthy donors and cancer patients (dated by TCRdb to the early 2020s). The library came from the immunoSEQ multiplex PCR assay. TCRdb retrieved this table from immuneACCESS and kept in-frame rearrangements only. Not all clones are present; in checked studies, unresolved V genes account for under half, and no reason is known for the remainder. The sample records roughly 59,000 clones, 92% of which are singletons. The top ten clonotypes cover 1.5% to 2% of the sample. The source material was PBMCs. The source of these receptors is a man aged 40-55 years with colorectal cancer.

V usage is TRBV15 and J usage is TRBJ2-1; a weak D match, TRBD2 (6 bases). The V gene lost 0 bases and the J gene lost 2 bases, with 11 bases spanning the gap. Looked up from germline, CDR1 is LNHNV and CDR2 is YYDKDF (reference sequence). There are 16 residues in the CDR3. In nucleotides, the CDR3 is TGTGCCACCAGCAGAGATTGGGCGGGGACCTACAATGAGCAGTTCTTC. Residues: CATSRDWAGTYNEQFF.

This rearrangement joins TRBV12-3 or TRBV12-4 to TRBJ1-6; unclear D gene. Trimming stripped 4 bases from V and 9 bases from J, with 10 bases between. This CDR3 has 13 residues. This CDR3 is CASSSEVLSPLHF. The CDR3 nucleotides read TGTGCCAGCAGTTCCGAAGTCCTTTCACCCCTCCACTTT.

The chain uses TRBV6-4 and TRBJ1-1; D uncertain. The CDR3 extends over 13 amino acids. Per the germline V gene, CDR1 is MRHNA and CDR2 is SNTAGT. The V and J ends lost 5 bases and 5 bases respectively, with 12 bases between them. DNA for the CDR3: TGTGCCAGCAGTCGCCAGCCGGGGACTGAAGCTTTCTTT. The encoded protein is CASSRQPGTEAFF.

The gene calls are TRBV11-2 and TRBJ2-5; the D gene is possibly TRBD1 (6 bases). The V gene lost 5 bases and the J gene lost 0 bases, with 10 bases spanning the gap. The CDR3 spans 14 residues. CDR1 SGHAT and CDR2 FQNNGV come from the germline V gene. The CDR3 loop is CASSGRTDQETQYF. In nucleotides, the CDR3 is TGTGCCAGCAGCGGACGGACAGACCAAGAGACCCAGTACTTC. The full variable domain, rest sourced from reference TRBV11-2 and TRBJ2-5, is EAGVAQSPRYKIIEKRQSVAFWCNPISGHATLYWYQQILGQGPKLLIQFQNNGVVDDSQLPKDRFSAERLKGVDSTLKIQPAKLEDSAVYLCASSGRTDQETQYFGPGTRLLVL.

V is TRBV6-5 and J is TRBJ1-1; no firm D call. This CDR3 region has 14 residues. V was pared by 2 bases and J by 6 bases, with 13 bases between. Germline CDR1 reads MNHEY; CDR2 reads SVGAGI. CDR3 nucleotide sequence: TGTGCCAGCAGTTACGTTGTCAGGTCGGCTGAAGCTTTCTTT. Protein product: CASSYVVRSAEAFF.

The genes are TRBV24-1 and TRBJ1-1, with a weak D call TRBD1 (5 bases). CDR1 is KGHDR and CDR2 is SFDVKD in the germline V gene. This CDR3 is built from 14 residues. The germline V and J ends were trimmed by 3 bases and 0 bases, with 7 bases remaining between them. The CDR3: CATSDGHLNTEAFF. The CDR3 bases are TGTGCCACCAGTGATGGACATTTGAACACTGAAGCTTTCTTT.

The J gene is TRBJ2-6, the V gene TRBV5-4; no clear D gene. CDR1 and CDR2 (germline): SGHNT, YYREEE (reference sequence). The length of the CDR3 is 15 residues. V was clipped by 3 bases and J by 1 base, with 8 bases between them. The CDR3 reads CASSYLGSGANVLTF. The CDR3 nucleotides are TGTGCCAGCAGCTACTTGGGGTCTGGGGCCAACGTCCTGACTTTC.

The rearrangement joins TRBV7-2 to TRBJ2-3; D gene uncertain. Per germline, CDR1 SGHTA and CDR2 FQGNSA. Trimming pared 5 bases from V and 0 bases from J, leaving 12 bases between. The CDR3 loop spans 15 amino acids. The CDR3 bases are TGTGCCAGCAGCGCACGGACGGCGAGCACAGATACGCAGTATTTT. It encodes CASSARTASTDTQYF.

The chain couples TRBV7-9 to TRBJ2-7; perhaps TRBD1 as D (5 bases). The CDR3 totals 13 residues. Trimming took off 1 base at V and 5 bases at J, with 9 bases between the two ends. CDR1 is SEHNR and CDR2 is FQNEAQ in the germline V gene (reference sequence). The CDR3 DNA reads as TGTGCCAGCAGCTTAGTACAGGTGGACGAGCAGTACTTC. It codes for CASSLVQVDEQYF.

The chain uses TRBV10-3 and TRBJ1-5, with D possibly TRBD1 on 5 matching bases. The germline V gene has CDR1 ENHRY and CDR2 SYGVKD. The ends were cut back, 5 bases at V and 0 bases at J, with 11 bases in the middle. This CDR3 has 15 amino acids. The CDR3 spells CAISPGTNSNQPQHF. CDR3 coding DNA: TGTGCCATCAGTCCTGGGACGAATAGCAATCAGCCCCAGCATTTT.

The chain employs TRBV7-9 and TRBJ1-5; D is uncertain. The CDR3 covers 14 residues. V was clipped by 4 bases and J by 4 bases, with 11 bases between them. Germline lookup yields CDR1 SEHNR and CDR2 FQNEAQ (reference sequence). The CDR3 region is CASSSVYLNQPQHF. DNA for the CDR3: TGTGCCAGCAGCTCCGTCTATCTAAATCAGCCCCAGCATTTT.

As regards this clone: The same CDR3 can be traced to other DNA sequences in this sample. V and J are TRBV5-1 and TRBJ1-2; possible D gene TRBD1, 5 bases. The length of the CDR3 is 15 residues. CDR1 SGHRS and CDR2 YFSETQ come from the germline V gene. V gave up 0 bases and J gave up 3 bases, with 12 bases separating them. DNA of the CDR3: TGCGCCAGCAGCTTGGGTCCAAGGGGAGACTATGGCTACACCTTC. Its translation is CASSLGPRGDYGYTF.

The chain couples TRBV4-2 to TRBJ2-7; 8 positions match TRBD1. Trimming cost V 4 bases and J 4 bases; bases outside gene matches: 12. Germline assignment: CDR1 LGHNA and CDR2 YNFKEQ. The CDR3 runs to 16 residues. This CDR3 is CASSRAEGTGGYEQYF. The DNA for the CDR3 is TGTGCCAGCAGCCGGGCGGAGGGGACAGGTGGTTACGAGCAGTACTTC.

The table lists this clone with a count of one. The rearrangement links TRBV5-4 to TRBJ2-7, with D possibly matching TRBD1 (5 bases). This CDR3 region has 13 residues. Trimming took off 0 bases at V and 6 bases at J, with 10 bases between the two ends. From germline, CDR1 is SGHNT and CDR2 YYREEE (reference sequence). The CDR3: CASSLVQGREQYF. In DNA, the CDR3 is TGTGCCAGCAGCTTGGTTCAGGGTCGCGAGCAGTACTTC.

The V call is TRBV5-1, the J call TRBJ1-4; D perhaps matches TRBD1 (5 bases). Trimming removed 4 bases from V and 5 bases from J, with 15 bases in between. Germline V gene lookup returns CDR1 SGHRS and CDR2 YFSETQ. CDR3 length: 15 amino acids. The CDR3: CASSHTVGVNEKLFF. The CDR3 coding sequence is TGCGCCAGCAGCCATACAGTGGGGGTAAATGAAAAACTGTTTTTT.

The V call is TRBV7-3, the J call TRBJ2-2; D tentatively reads TRBD1 or TRBD2 (5 bases each). This CDR3 has 15 amino acids. V was cut by 5 bases and J by 5 bases, with 15 bases left in between. Looked up from germline, CDR1 is SGHTA and CDR2 is FQGTGA. The CDR3 loop reads CASSNPGRGTGELFF. CDR3 DNA sequence: TGTGCCAGCAGCAACCCAGGGAGAGGGACCGGGGAGCTGTTTTTT.

This clone was seen a few times. V is TRBV4-1 and J is TRBJ1-2, with D perhaps matching TRBD1 (5 bases). Germline values: CDR1 MGHRA, CDR2 YSYEKL. V shed 0 bases and J shed 8 bases, with 13 bases lying between them. The CDR3 extends over 14 amino acids. CDR3 sequence reads: CASSQDFGGYGYTF. The CDR3, as DNA: TGCGCCAGCAGCCAAGATTTCGGGGGATACGGCTACACCTTC.

This chain joins TRBV9 and TRBJ2-5; 12 bases match TRBD2. Trimming took 0 bases from V and 4 from J; bases not matched to a gene: 10. The germline CDR1 and CDR2 sequences are SGDLS and YYNGEE. The CDR3 is 18 residues long. CDR3 sequence reads: CASSVGGLAGSGRETQYF. The CDR3 DNA reads TGTGCCAGCAGCGTAGGAGGACTAGCGGGGTCCGGAAGAGAGACCCAGTACTTC. Looking up the rest from reference TRBV9 and TRBJ2-5 gives the full variable domain: DSGVTQTPKHLITATGQRVTLRCSPRSGDLSVYWYQQSLDQGLQFLIQYYNGEERAKGNILERFSAQQFPDLHSELNLSSLELGDSALYFCASSVGGLAGSGRETQYFGPGTRLLVL.

The rearrangement joins TRBV6-1 to TRBJ1-1; D gene unclear. V gave up 2 bases and J gave up 8 bases, with 18 bases separating them. Germline V gives CDR1 MNHNS, CDR2 SASEGT. The CDR3 extends over 15 amino acids. The CDR3 spells CASSERQVGAGEAFF. In nucleotides, the CDR3 is TGTGCCAGCAGTGAAAGGCAGGTGGGCGCTGGGGAAGCTTTCTTT.

The chain has TRBV5-4 and TRBJ2-2; D is uncertain. The ends were cut back, 0 bases at V and 0 bases at J, with 6 bases in the middle. This CDR3 region has 15 residues. Germline-derived CDR1 and CDR2 are SGHNT and YYREEE (reference sequence). The CDR3 coding sequence is TGTGCCAGCAGCTTGGGGCAGTCGAACACCGGGGAGCTGTTTTTT. It translates to CASSLGQSNTGELFF.

The V call is TRBV7-2, the J call TRBJ1-5; D might be TRBD1 (6 bases). The CDR3 totals 15 residues. The V gene lost 2 bases and the J gene lost 4 bases, with 12 bases spanning the gap. Germline CDR1 SGHTA, CDR2 FQGNSA. The CDR3 loop reads CASSLQGRGNQPQHF. The CDR3 DNA sequence: TGTGCCAGCAGCTTACAGGGTAGGGGGAATCAGCCCCAGCATTTT.

This chain joins TRBV29-1 and TRBJ1-3; perhaps TRBD1 as D (6 bases). This CDR3 is 13 amino acids long. The V gene's germline CDR1 is SQVTM and CDR2 ANQGSEA. V was shortened by 6 bases and J by 2 bases, with 11 bases between the two germline ends. CDR3 bases: TGCAGCGTAATACAGGGCGCTGGAAACACCATATATTTT. It codes for CSVIQGAGNTIYF.

The chain uses TRBV7-2 and TRBJ2-7; TRBD1 aligns across 9 bases. The V gene end was trimmed by 7 bases and the J gene end by 4 bases; junction bases not matched to a gene: 23. CDR1 is SGHTA and CDR2 is FQGNSA in the germline V gene. The CDR3 totals 19 residues. CDR3 nucleotides: TGTGCCAGCACCCCAGGAAGGTGGGGACAGGGTAGCGAGTTTTACGAGCAGTACTTC. This codes for CASTPGRWGQGSEFYEQYF.

This clone was counted once. The gene calls are TRBV7-2 and TRBJ1-5; D not resolved. CDR1 SGHTA and CDR2 FQGNSA come from the germline V gene. Trimming removed 5 bases from V and 4 bases from J, with 6 bases in between. The CDR3 totals 12 residues. The CDR3 here is CASSLGNQPQHF. Here the CDR3 DNA reads TGTGCCAGCAGCCTAGGGAATCAGCCCCAGCATTTT.